These 8 T cell receptor beta chains came from one sample sequenced in a study of shared clonotypes between healthy human individuals. The naive CD8 population came from CD45RO-negative cells selected for CCR7, without terminally differentiated effector memory CD45RA+ cells. TCRdb keeps only in-frame clones here, not all; method: immunoSEQ multiplex PCR. The sample contains under 1 million clones, around 96% of which appear only once. The specimen was naive CD8+ T cells sorted from blood. The receptors come from a man under 40 in good health.

This chain joins TRBV5-1 and TRBJ2-7; 9 bases align to TRBD1. The CDR3 covers 14 residues. Per the germline V gene, CDR1 is SGHRS and CDR2 is YFSETQ. J gave up 6 bases and V 3 bases, and 7 bases lay outside the gene matches. The CDR3 loop reads CASSSIETGGEQYF. In DNA, the CDR3 is TGCGCCAGCAGCTCCATCGAGACAGGGGGCGAGCAGTACTTC.

The CDR3 DNA follows: TGTGCCAGCAGTTTACAATTCCGGGACTCCCAAGAGACCCAGTACTTC. Its translation: CASSLQFRDSQETQYF. The chain combines TRBV27 with TRBJ2-5, with a tentative D call TRBD2 (6 bases). The CDR3 extends over 16 amino acids. Deletions cut 2 bases from V and 1 base from J, with 14 bases between. CDR1 MNHEY and CDR2 SMNVEV come from the germline V gene (reference sequence).

The chain employs TRBV18 and TRBJ1-4; D unclear. CDR1 is KGHSH and CDR2 is LQKENI in the germline V gene. This CDR3 spans 19 amino acids. Trimming took off 3 bases at V and 0 bases at J, with 20 bases between the two ends. In DNA form, the CDR3 reads TGTGCCAGCTCACCCGAGCACAAGAACTCGCGAACAACTAATGAAAAACTGTTTTTT. As protein: CASSPEHKNSRTTNEKLFF.

This rearrangement joins TRBV28 to TRBJ2-7; TRBD2 is a possible D gene (5 bases). Germline CDR1 and CDR2: MDHEN and SYDVKM. The CDR3 is 18 amino acids. Between the trimmed V and J ends, which lost 3 bases and 7 bases, there was a span of 28 bases. CDR3: CASSLLVPREEPSGEQYF. As DNA, the CDR3 is TGTGCCAGCAGTTTGTTGGTCCCTCGGGAAGAACCGTCGGGTGAGCAGTACTTC.

The chain uses TRBV11-2 and TRBJ1-2; 9 bases are shared with TRBD1. The V and J ends lost 1 base and 8 bases, in that order; junction bases with no gene match: 14. Germline V gene sequence: CDR1 SGHAT, CDR2 FQNNGV. This CDR3 is built from 17 residues. The CDR3 nucleotides are TGTGCCAGCAGCTTAGGGCCGTCGGGACAGGGTTCTTTGGGCTACACCTTC. It yields the protein CASSLGPSGQGSLGYTF. Filled out from reference TRBV11-2 and TRBJ1-2, the complete variable domain reads EAGVAQSPRYKIIEKRQSVAFWCNPISGHATLYWYQQILGQGPKLLIQFQNNGVVDDSQLPKDRFSAERLKGVDSTLKIQPAKLEDSAVYLCASSLGPSGQGSLGYTFGSGTRLTVV.

The CDR3 protein is CASSLGRAGPLDRSGGYTF. Written as DNA, the CDR3 is TGCGCCAGCAGCTTGGGCCGTGCAGGCCCATTGGACAGGTCGGGTGGCTACACCTTC. This sequence joins TRBV5-1 and TRBJ1-2, with 7 nucleotides matching TRBD1. The germline V gene has CDR1 SGHRS and CDR2 YFSETQ. V dropped 0 bases and J dropped 7; count of bases not matched to a gene: 21. CDR3 length: 19 residues.

The chain uses TRBV4-2 and TRBJ2-3; D is unresolved. Germline CDR1 is LGHNA and CDR2 is YNFKEQ. This CDR3 is built from 16 residues. V was pared by 0 bases and J by 0 bases, with 10 bases between. The CDR3 DNA sequence: TGTGCCAGCAGCCAAGATTTAATGTCCAGCACAGATACGCAGTATTTT. It yields the protein CASSQDLMSSTDTQYF.

V is TRBV7-6 and J is TRBJ2-1; D gene ambiguous. Trimming left V 4 bases short and J 5 bases short, with 12 bases between. Germline V gene sequence: CDR1 SGHVS, CDR2 FNYEAQ. The CDR3 is made up of 14 amino acids. The CDR3 region has the DNA TGTGCCAGCAGCTACGATCCTGTAAACAATGAGCAGTTCTTC. This sequence encodes CASSYDPVNNEQFF. The full variable domain, completed using reference TRBV7-6 and TRBJ2-1, is GAGVSQSPRYKVTKRGQDVALRCDPISGHVSLYWYRQALGQGPEFLTYFNYEAQQDKSGLPNDRFSAERPEGSISTLTIQRTEQRDSAMYRCASSYDPVNNEQFFGPGTRLTVL.